Listed here are 8 T cell receptor beta chains from one sample, sequenced in a study of blood T cell repertoires in COVID-19. Some clones are missing from TCRdb's copy, which holds only in-frame ones; the method was immunoSEQ multiplex PCR. Of 110,000 to 150,000 clones in the sample, 70% to 85% are singletons; the top ten hold 9.2%. Sequenced input: PBMCs or T cells enriched from blood (not recorded which). These receptors all stem from a man aged 50-60 years who had recovered from COVID-19.

The genes are TRBV19 and TRBJ2-3; 9 bases match TRBD2. Per the germline V gene, CDR1 is LNHDA and CDR2 is SQIVND (reference sequence). The CDR3 extends over 16 amino acids. V trimming: 4 bases; J trimming: 2 bases; junction bases outside the gene matches: 7. The CDR3 is CASSTLVAGDTDTQYF. DNA of the CDR3: TGTGCCAGTAGTACACTCGTAGCGGGGGACACAGATACGCAGTATTTT.

This clone was counted once. The chain has TRBV28 and TRBJ1-6; tentatively, D is TRBD1 (5 bases). The V gene's germline CDR1 is MDHEN and CDR2 SYDVKM. CDR3 size: 16 residues. The V gene lost 5 bases and the J gene lost 4 bases, with 15 bases spanning the gap. CDR3 sequence reads: CASSTEGQGYNSPLHF. The CDR3 DNA reads TGTGCCAGCAGTACCGAAGGACAAGGTTATAATTCACCCCTCCACTTT.

In its sample, this clone was seen once. The J gene is TRBJ1-6, the V gene TRBV4-1; the match to TRBD1 covers 8 bases. Trimming at V came to 4 bases and at J to 11 bases, leaving 10 bases not matched to a gene. Germline V lookup: CDR1 MGHRA, CDR2 YSYEKL. There are 15 residues in the CDR3. This CDR3 reads CASSRQDRDKAPLHF. CDR3 sequence (DNA): TGCGCCAGCAGCCGGCAGGACAGGGATAAAGCACCCCTCCACTTT.

The chain uses TRBV27 and TRBJ1-4; TRBD1 might be the D (5 bases). The CDR3 is 15 amino acids. CDR1 and CDR2 (germline): MNHEY, SMNVEV (reference sequence). V shed 6 bases and J shed 0 bases, with 11 bases lying between them. This chain's CDR3 is CASRVSRATNEKLFF. As DNA, the CDR3 is TGTGCCAGCAGAGTTTCCAGGGCAACTAATGAAAAACTGTTTTTT.

The chain employs TRBV20-1 and TRBJ2-5; D might be TRBD2 (5 bases). The CDR3 covers 13 residues. Germline loops: CDR1 DFQATT, CDR2 SNEGSKA (reference sequence). V gave up 3 bases and J gave up 5 bases, with 13 bases separating them. The CDR3 here is CSASEGGWETQYF. For the CDR3, the DNA is TGCAGTGCTAGTGAAGGCGGGTGGGAGACCCAGTACTTC.

The rearrangement joins TRBV28 to TRBJ2-1; 8 positions match TRBD2. Germline V CDR1 and CDR2: MDHEN, SYDVKM. The V segment lost 1 base and the J segment 9 bases; nucleotides outside the gene matches: 8. The CDR3 length is 15 residues. In DNA form, the CDR3 reads TGTGCCAGCAGTTTATCCGGGGGGGGCTTTACTGAGCAGTTCTTC. The encoded protein is CASSLSGGGFTEQFF.

Comments on this clone: One end of the junction fails to match germline, which may point to a read error. This chain links TRBV7-9 with TRBJ1-1; 7 bases match TRBD1. CDR3 length equals 12 residues. From germline, CDR1 is SEHNR and CDR2 FQNEAQ (reference sequence). Here the CDR3 reads CASSLGDRRWVF. The CDR3 DNA follows: TGTGCCAGCAGCTTAGGGGACAGAAGGTGGGTCTTT.

The chain employs TRBV2 and TRBJ1-2, with 9 bases matching TRBD1. Germline assignment: CDR1 SNHLY and CDR2 FYNNEI. The CDR3 covers 12 residues. Losses at the gene ends were 9 bases for V and 3 bases for J; bases not matched to a gene: 2. CDR3 bases: TGTGCCAGACGGACAGGGGACTATGGCTACACCTTC. It specifies CARRTGDYGYTF.